The 25 T cell receptor beta chains below all came from one sample that was sequenced in a study of ipilimumab plus nivolumab after autologous stem cell transplantation. Method: immunoSEQ multiplex PCR; TCRdb's copy keeps in-frame clones and lacks some. The table lists over 75,000 clones, 83% of them singletons. Sequencing used PBMCs, obtained in a trial of ipilimumab plus nivolumab as post-transplant consolidation. Every receptor here comes from a male donor with diffuse large B-cell lymphoma.

The chain carries TRBV28 and TRBJ2-1, with D tentatively TRBD2 (5 bases). Germline CDR1 and CDR2: MDHEN and SYDVKM. V lost 5 bases, J lost 4 bases, and 21 bases lay in between. There are 17 residues in the CDR3. The CDR3 loop is CASSTSLGRALYNEQFF. CDR3 coding DNA: TGTGCCAGCAGTACCTCCCTAGGGCGGGCCCTATACAATGAGCAGTTCTTC. Full variable domain (rest looked up from reference TRBV28 and TRBJ2-1): DVKVTQSSRYLVKRTGEKVFLECVQDMDHENMFWYRQDPGLGLRLIYFSYDVKMKEKGDIPEGYSVSREKKERFSLILESASTNQTSMYLCASSTSLGRALYNEQFFGPGTRLTVL.

The gene calls are TRBV29-1 and TRBJ2-2; D gene ambiguous. Trimming stripped 7 bases from V and 3 bases from J, with 6 bases between. The length of the CDR3 is 11 residues. From germline, CDR1 is SQVTM and CDR2 ANQGSEA. The CDR3 reads CSARDTGELFF. As DNA, the CDR3 is TGCAGCGCTCGAGACACCGGGGAGCTGTTTTTT.

The chain recombines TRBV7-9 with TRBJ2-7; D is unclear. V was cut by 4 bases and J by 5 bases, with 12 bases left in between. The germline V gene encodes CDR1 SEHNR and CDR2 FQNEAQ (reference sequence). The CDR3 is made up of 13 amino acids. In DNA form, the CDR3 reads TGTGCCAGCAGCTCCCTCGGGTGGAACGAGCAGTACTTC. Amino acids: CASSSLGWNEQYF.

The J gene is TRBJ1-5, the V gene TRBV10-3; TRBD1 might be the D (5 bases). CDR3 size: 17 residues. The germline V gene has CDR1 ENHRY and CDR2 SYGVKD. Between the trimmed V and J ends, which lost 0 bases and 4 bases, there was a span of 16 bases. This CDR3 is CAISESTPGWGNQPQHF. The CDR3 region has the DNA TGTGCCATCAGTGAGTCGACTCCAGGTTGGGGGAATCAGCCCCAGCATTTT.

The V gene is TRBV12-5, the J gene TRBJ1-5; perhaps TRBD1 as D (5 bases). Per the germline V gene, CDR1 is LGHNT and CDR2 is FRNRAP. The CDR3 is made up of 13 amino acids. V was pared by 6 bases and J by 4 bases, with 10 bases between. The DNA for the CDR3 is TGTGCTAGTGGACCCGGGACGAATCAGCCCCAGCATTTT. Amino acids: CASGPGTNQPQHF. Complete variable domain (other parts from reference TRBV12-5 and TRBJ1-5): DARVTQTPRHKVTEMGQEVTMRCQPILGHNTVFWYRQTMMQGLELLAYFRNRAPLDDSGMPKDRFSAEMPDATLATLKIQPSEPRDSAVYFCASGPGTNQPQHFGDGTRLSIL.

This chain joins TRBV2 and TRBJ2-3; D gene uncertain. The CDR3 contains 11 residues. Germline lookup yields CDR1 SNHLY and CDR2 FYNNEI. With 6 bases removed from V and 4 bases from J, the gap between germline ends came to 5 bases. The CDR3 sequence is CASRSADTQYF. The CDR3 bases are TGTGCCAGCAGGTCCGCAGATACGCAGTATTTT.

This chain joins TRBV18 and TRBJ2-5, with 7 nucleotides matching TRBD1. The CDR3 contains 15 residues. The germline V gene encodes CDR1 KGHSH and CDR2 LQKENI. V dropped 3 bases and J dropped 5; count of bases not matched to a gene: 9. The CDR3 DNA reads TGTGCCAGCTCACCGCAGACAGGGCGAGGCGAGACCCAGTACTTC. It encodes CASSPQTGRGETQYF.

This rearrangement joins TRBV7-2 to TRBJ2-2; either TRBD1 or TRBD2 may supply D (6 bases each). V was shortened by 5 bases and J by 1 base, with 8 bases between the two germline ends. CDR3 length: 14 amino acids. Germline assignment: CDR1 SGHTA and CDR2 FQGNSA. CDR3 DNA sequence: TGTGCCAGCAGCGGGGGGCGGAACACCGGGGAGCTGTTTTTT. This gives the protein CASSGGRNTGELFF.

The chain links TRBV4-1 to TRBJ1-2; 10 bases match TRBD1. The CDR3 length is 16 residues. V was clipped by 0 bases and J by 7 bases; unmatched bases: 8. CDR1 is MGHRA, CDR2 YSYEKL, per germline. This chain's CDR3 is CASSQDPRTGGSGYTF. The CDR3 region has the DNA TGCGCCAGCAGCCAAGATCCCAGGACAGGGGGTAGTGGCTACACCTTC.

This clone was seen more than once but under ten times. The chain joins TRBV15 to TRBJ1-4; perhaps TRBD1 as D (5 bases). Looked up from germline, CDR1 is LNHNV and CDR2 is YYDKDF (reference sequence). V lost 0 bases, J lost 3 bases, and 11 bases lay in between. This CDR3 is 16 amino acids long. The CDR3 nucleotides are TGTGCCACCAGCAGAGATTTGGGACGGGCTAATGAAAAACTGTTTTTT. The encoded protein is CATSRDLGRANEKLFF.

The chain uses TRBV5-1 and TRBJ2-5; TRBD2 matches at 16 bases. Germline CDR1 SGHRS, CDR2 YFSETQ. There are 20 residues in the CDR3. V trimming: 0 bases; J trimming: 2 bases; junction bases outside the gene matches: 10. CDR3 amino acids: CASSLAGTSGGASGQETQYF. In nucleotides, the CDR3 is TGCGCCAGCAGCTTGGCTGGGACTAGCGGGGGGGCCTCGGGTCAAGAGACCCAGTACTTC.

V is TRBV9 and J is TRBJ2-3, with TRBD1 matching over 9 bases. V shed 3 bases and J 1 base; nucleotides not matched to a gene: 3. This CDR3 spans 15 amino acids. Per the germline V gene, CDR1 is SGDLS and CDR2 is YYNGEE. The CDR3 DNA sequence: TGTGCCAGCAGCGCCCGGGACAGGGGCACAGATACGCAGTATTTT. It specifies CASSARDRGTDTQYF.

This chain links TRBV5-8 with TRBJ2-2; no clear D gene. The germline CDR1 and CDR2 sequences are SGHTS and YDEGEE. This CDR3 region has 14 residues. V shed 5 bases and J shed 0 bases, with 8 bases lying between them. This CDR3 is CASRPWANTGELFF. CDR3 nucleotides: TGTGCCAGCAGACCGTGGGCGAACACCGGGGAGCTGTTTTTT.

The chain combines TRBV6-6 with TRBJ2-7; TRBD1 is a possible D gene (6 bases). The V end lost 10 bases, the J end lost 3 bases, and 19 bases lay between the germline ends. Per the germline V gene, CDR1 is MNHNY and CDR2 is SVGAGI (reference sequence). This CDR3 is 14 amino acids long. CDR3 sequence reads: CATRGQGNSYEQYF. The CDR3 DNA follows: TGTGCCACCAGGGGCCAGGGGAACAGCTACGAGCAGTACTTC.

The chain links TRBV15 to TRBJ1-2, with 8 bases aligning to TRBD1. The germline gives CDR1 LNHNV, CDR2 YYDKDF (reference sequence). The CDR3 sequence is 16 residues long. Trimming took 3 bases from V and 4 from J; bases not matched to a gene: 10. As DNA, the CDR3 is TGTGCCACCAGCAGGGAAGGACAGGGCGGTGGCTATGGCTACACCTTC. As protein: CATSREGQGGGYGYTF. The full variable domain, in which reference TRBV15 and TRBJ1-2 provide the parts outside the CDR3, is DAMVIQNPRYQVTQFGKPVTLSCSQTLNHNVMYWYQQKSSQAPKLLFHYYDKDFNNEADTPDNFQSRRPNTSFCFLDIRSPGLGDTAMYLCATSREGQGGGYGYTFGSGTRLTVV.

The CDR3 region has the DNA TGTGCCAGCAGCTTAGGTGCCGGGACTTTGGGCAATCAGCCCCAGCATTTT. Its protein is CASSLGAGTLGNQPQHF. This chain links TRBV7-2 with TRBJ1-5, with D possibly being TRBD1 (5 bases). The CDR3 consists of 17 residues. Germline V CDR1 and CDR2: SGHTA, FQGNSA. V was cut by 1 base and J by 2 bases, with 15 bases left in between.

The rearrangement links TRBV4-1 to TRBJ2-2, with TRBD2 identical over 14 bases. Germline trimming cut 3 bases from V and 2 bases from J; bases unmatched to any gene: 5. CDR3 length: 18 residues. Germline V gene lookup returns CDR1 MGHRA and CDR2 YSYEKL. In DNA, the CDR3 is TGCGCCAGCAGCCACGAGGGACTAGCGGGGGTAAACACCGGGGAGCTGTTTTTT. It codes for CASSHEGLAGVNTGELFF.

The chain is built from TRBV25-1 and TRBJ1-1; D is uncertain. The V gene's germline CDR1 is MGHDK and CDR2 SYGVNS. The CDR3 contains 13 residues. V was shortened by 4 bases and J by 0 bases, with 6 bases between the two germline ends. The CDR3 DNA is TGTGCCAGCAGTGGAGGCATGAACACTGAAGCTTTCTTT. Translation: CASSGGMNTEAFF. Filled out from reference TRBV25-1 and TRBJ1-1, the complete variable domain reads EADIYQTPRYLVIGTGKKITLECSQTMGHDKMYWYQQDPGMELHLIHYSYGVNSTEKGDLSSESTVSRIRTEHFPLTLESARPSHTSQYLCASSGGMNTEAFFGQGTRLTVV.

The rearrangement links TRBV5-1 to TRBJ1-5; D ambiguous. The germline V and J ends were trimmed by 4 bases and 0 bases, with 8 bases remaining between them. CDR3 length: 14 amino acids. Germline V gene sequence: CDR1 SGHRS, CDR2 YFSETQ. The CDR3 here is CASSPAPSNQPQHF. The CDR3 nucleotides read TGCGCCAGCAGCCCGGCACCTAGCAATCAGCCCCAGCATTTT.

The CDR3 loop is CASSQVGTVTEAFF. The CDR3 nucleotides read TGTGCCAGCAGCCAGGTTGGGACAGTGACTGAAGCTTTCTTT. J is TRBJ1-1 and V is TRBV4-2, with TRBD1 identical over 7 bases. The ends lost 3 bases at V and 5 bases at J; junction bases unmatched: 6. CDR3 length equals 14 residues. In germline, CDR1 is LGHNA, CDR2 YNFKEQ.

The chain links TRBV18 to TRBJ2-6; unclear D gene. In germline, CDR1 is KGHSH, CDR2 LQKENI. The CDR3 covers 14 residues. The germline V and J ends were trimmed by 5 bases and 0 bases, with 5 bases remaining between them. The CDR3 sequence: CASSLDSGANVLTF. The DNA for the CDR3 is TGTGCCAGCTCATTGGACTCTGGGGCCAACGTCCTGACTTTC.

The chain combines TRBV5-6 with TRBJ2-5; 12 bases line up with TRBD1. CDR3 length equals 17 residues. V trimming: 5 bases; J trimming: 5 bases; junction bases outside the gene matches: 13. CDR1 is SGHDT, CDR2 YYEEEE, per germline. CDR3 sequence reads: CASSPPAGTGGWETQYF. CDR3 nucleotide sequence: TGTGCCAGCAGTCCCCCCGCCGGGACAGGGGGCTGGGAGACCCAGTACTTC.

J is TRBJ2-1 and V is TRBV11-2; 10 bases match TRBD2. The trim removed 5 bases at V and 6 bases at J, leaving 10 bases unmatched. The CDR3 is 16 amino acids. The V gene's germline CDR1 is SGHAT and CDR2 FQNNGV. The CDR3 here is CASSTLAGPRGNEQFF. The CDR3 DNA reads as TGTGCCAGCAGCACACTAGCGGGGCCGCGAGGCAATGAGCAGTTCTTC. The full variable domain, completed using reference TRBV11-2 and TRBJ2-1, is EAGVAQSPRYKIIEKRQSVAFWCNPISGHATLYWYQQILGQGPKLLIQFQNNGVVDDSQLPKDRFSAERLKGVDSTLKIQPAKLEDSAVYLCASSTLAGPRGNEQFFGPGTRLTVL.

This sequence joins TRBV9 and TRBJ1-4; perhaps TRBD1 as D (5 bases). Germline V gene data show CDR1 as SGDLS and CDR2 as YYNGEE. The CDR3 length is 14 residues. Deletions cut 3 bases from V and 0 bases from J, with 6 bases between. DNA for the CDR3: TGTGCCAGCAGCGCACAGGCAACTAATGAAAAACTGTTTTTT. This translates into CASSAQATNEKLFF.

The chain is built from TRBV11-3 and TRBJ2-7; D possibly matches TRBD1 or TRBD2 (5 bases each). The V gene lost 2 bases and the J gene lost 1 base, with 21 bases spanning the gap. CDR1 is SGHNT and CDR2 is YENEEA in the germline V gene. The CDR3 contains 18 residues. The CDR3 DNA reads TGTGCCAGCAGCTTATTGCCGCCTGGGACCGATTATTCCTACGAGCAGTACTTC. Amino acids: CASSLLPPGTDYSYEQYF.